Below, 29 T cell receptor beta chains from the same sample are listed, as sequenced in a study of cytomegalovirus exposure and HLA in healthy donors. 13 Jbeta primers and 60 Vbeta primers were used for the PCR. Produced via immunoSEQ multiplex PCR; TCRdb's table is partial and in-frame only. The data hold 200,000 to 250,000 clones, with 75% to 90% observed a single time. The material sequenced was PBMCs. These receptors were collected from a boy aged 2 to 10 in good health and CMV-seronegative.

The CDR3 is CAWEAGGLQETQYF. In DNA form, the CDR3 reads TGTGCCTGGGAAGCGGGGGGGCTCCAAGAGACCCAGTACTTC. The rearrangement joins TRBV30 to TRBJ2-5; 10 nucleotides align to TRBD2. The CDR3 has 14 amino acids. Germline-derived CDR1 and CDR2 are GTSNPN and SVGIG (reference sequence). Trimming removed 5 bases from V and 1 base from J; junction bases left unmatched: 4. Full variable domain (rest looked up from reference TRBV30 and TRBJ2-5): SQTIHQWPATLVQPVGSPLSLECTVEGTSNPNLYWYRQAAGRGLQLLFYSVGIGQISSEVPQNLSASRPQDRQFILSSKKLLLSDSGFYLCAWEAGGLQETQYFGPGTRLLVL.

This chain connects TRBV11-2 to TRBJ1-1; maybe TRBD1 (5 bases). Germline V gene lookup returns CDR1 SGHAT and CDR2 FQNNGV. V gave up 1 base and J gave up 8 bases, with 14 bases separating them. The CDR3 loop spans 14 amino acids. CDR3 sequence (DNA): TGTGCCAGCAGCTTAGCAGGGCAGAGTCTAGAAGCTTTCTTT. Its translation: CASSLAGQSLEAFF.

The rearrangement links TRBV19 to TRBJ2-1; D may be TRBD2 (5 bases). The germline V gene has CDR1 LNHDA and CDR2 SQIVND (reference sequence). The length of the CDR3 is 16 residues. Trimming removed 6 bases at V and 0 bases at J, with 15 bases between. The DNA for the CDR3 is TGTGCCAGTAGGCTAAAAGCGGTCAGCTCCTACAATGAGCAGTTCTTC. Amino acids: CASRLKAVSSYNEQFF.

V usage is TRBV9 and J usage is TRBJ2-2, with a tentative D call TRBD1 (6 bases). In germline, CDR1 is SGDLS, CDR2 YYNGEE. The CDR3 is made up of 15 amino acids. V was shortened by 0 bases and J by 9 bases, with 15 bases between the two germline ends. The CDR3 region has the DNA TGTGCCAGCAGCGTAGGAGAGGGGGTAAAAAGGGAGCTGTTTTTT. Protein product: CASSVGEGVKRELFF.

The chain employs TRBV29-1 and TRBJ1-1, with 7 bases matching TRBD1. Looked up from germline, CDR1 is SQVTM and CDR2 is ANQGSEA. J lost 1 base, V lost 3 bases, and 5 bases had no gene match. The CDR3 runs 14 residues. CDR3 bases: TGCAGCGTTGAGGACAGGAGGACGAACACTGAAGCTTTCTTT. Its translation: CSVEDRRTNTEAFF.

The gene calls are TRBV6-6 and TRBJ2-2; 7 bases align to TRBD1. The CDR3 is 13 residues long. Per germline, CDR1 MNHNY and CDR2 SVGAGI (reference sequence). The junction had 4 bases not matched to a gene; V was cut back by 5 bases and J by 7 bases. CDR3 in amino acids: CASSTNRGGELFF. The CDR3 bases are TGTGCCAGCAGTACAAACAGGGGCGGGGAGCTGTTTTTT.

This clone was counted a single time. V gene TRBV6-4 combines with J gene TRBJ1-1, with TRBD1 matching over 10 bases. The length of the CDR3 is 14 residues. Losses at the gene ends were 6 bases for V and 8 bases for J; bases not matched to a gene: 9. CDR1 is MRHNA and CDR2 is SNTAGT in the germline V gene. The CDR3 bases are TGTGCCAGCAGGAGGGACAGGGGCCTGGCGGAAGCTTTCTTT. Amino acids: CASRRDRGLAEAFF.

In DNA form, the CDR3 reads TGCGCCAGCAGCCAAGAGATCAGGCTGGATAATGAAAAACTGTTTTTT. It specifies CASSQEIRLDNEKLFF. The V call is TRBV4-1, the J call TRBJ1-4; D is unresolved. Germline loops: CDR1 MGHRA, CDR2 YSYEKL. The V and J ends lost 0 bases and 4 bases respectively, with 12 bases between them. This CDR3 spans 16 amino acids.

The chain couples TRBV7-2 to TRBJ2-1; D remains ambiguous. The V and J ends lost 1 base and 3 bases respectively, with 13 bases between them. CDR1 and CDR2 from the germline V gene are SGHTA and FQGNSA. The CDR3 is made up of 16 amino acids. CDR3 sequence reads: CASSLVQTVHYNEQFF. The CDR3 DNA reads as TGTGCCAGCAGCTTAGTCCAGACTGTCCACTACAATGAGCAGTTCTTC. Based on the CDR3 plus reference TRBV7-2 and TRBJ2-1, the full variable domain is GAGVSQSPSNKVTEKGKDVELRCDPISGHTALYWYRQSLGQGLEFLIYFQGNSAPDKSGLPSDRFSAERTGGSVSTLTIQRTQQEDSAVYLCASSLVQTVHYNEQFFGPGTRLTVL.

V and J are TRBV19 and TRBJ2-3; the match to TRBD2 covers 8 bases. After removal of 1 base from V and 5 bases from J, the junction contained 14 bases not matched to a gene. Germline CDR1 is LNHDA and CDR2 is SQIVND (reference sequence). The CDR3 runs 18 residues. The CDR3 loop is CASSIVLRRGEGGDTQYF. CDR3 DNA sequence: TGTGCCAGTAGTATAGTCTTACGGCGGGGGGAAGGGGGAGATACGCAGTATTTT.

This rearrangement joins TRBV7-9 to TRBJ2-1; weak D call: TRBD2 (6 bases). The germline gives CDR1 SEHNR, CDR2 FQNEAQ (reference sequence). This CDR3 has 14 amino acids. Trimming cost V 2 bases and J 7 bases, with 12 bases left between them. The DNA for the CDR3 is TGTGCCAGCAGCTTACGGAGGGCAACGAATGAGCAGTTCTTC. Its translation is CASSLRRATNEQFF.

The V and J genes are TRBV5-1 and TRBJ2-7; 11 bases fit TRBD1. Germline V gene sequence: CDR1 SGHRS, CDR2 YFSETQ. J was trimmed by 5 bases and V by 0 bases; bases with no gene match: 4. The CDR3 spans 15 residues. The CDR3 bases are TGCGCCAGCAGCTTGGTTGGGACAGGGGGACACGAGCAGTACTTC. Amino acid sequence: CASSLVGTGGHEQYF. Full variable domain (remainder filled in from reference TRBV5-1 and TRBJ2-7): KAGVTQTPRYLIKTRGQQVTLSCSPISGHRSVSWYQQTPGQGLQFLFEYFSETQRNKGNFPGRFSGRQFSNSRSEMNVSTLELGDSALYLCASSLVGTGGHEQYFGPGTRLTVT.

CDR3 amino acids: CASSFGTTSSGNTIYF. CDR3 nucleotide sequence: TGTGCCAGCAGCTTTGGTACTACGAGCTCTGGAAACACCATATATTTT. V usage is TRBV5-4 and J usage is TRBJ1-3; D not certain. The germline CDR1 and CDR2 sequences are SGHNT and YYREEE (reference sequence). Trimming cost V 2 bases and J 0 bases, with 12 bases left between them. The CDR3 loop spans 16 amino acids.

The CDR3 DNA reads TGTGCCAGCAGGCAGGGTCACGGCTACACCTTC. Its protein is CASRQGHGYTF. The rearrangement links TRBV6-5 to TRBJ1-2; tentative D call: TRBD1 (5 bases). The CDR3 extends over 11 amino acids. With 6 bases removed from V and 8 bases from J, the gap between germline ends came to 10 bases. The germline CDR1 and CDR2 sequences are MNHEY and SVGAGI.

V usage is TRBV5-8 and J usage is TRBJ1-2; D remains ambiguous. This CDR3 region has 13 residues. The V gene lost 4 bases and the J gene lost 4 bases, with 11 bases spanning the gap. Germline CDR1 SGHTS, CDR2 YDEGEE. The CDR3, as DNA: TGTGCCAGCAGCCCTGGGGAGTCCTATGGCTACACCTTC. Protein: CASSPGESYGYTF.

The chain recombines TRBV6-1 with TRBJ2-3; TRBD2 agrees at 7 bases. V dropped 5 bases and J dropped 2; count of bases not matched to a gene: 7. The germline V gene has CDR1 MNHNS and CDR2 SASEGT. The CDR3 covers 15 residues. In DNA form, the CDR3 reads TGTGCCAGCAGTACACCGGGACTACCCACAGATACGCAGTATTTT. Translating it yields CASSTPGLPTDTQYF.

This sequence joins TRBV6-4 and TRBJ2-1, with TRBD1 identical over 7 bases. The CDR3 has 14 residues. The germline gives CDR1 MRHNA, CDR2 SNTAGT. After removal of 0 bases from V and 6 bases from J, the junction contained 2 bases not matched to a gene. As DNA, the CDR3 is TGTGCCAGCAGTGACTCGACAGGGCCCAATGAGCAGTTCTTC. Its protein is CASSDSTGPNEQFF.

This clone was found once. The chain employs TRBV21-1 and TRBJ1-5; the listed D gene, TRBD1, was not tested against the DNA. TRBV21-1 is marked as a pseudogene. The CDR3 is 15 amino acids. As DNA, the CDR3 is TGTGCCAGCAGCACAAGACAGGGTGACAATCAGCCCCAGCATTTT. Encoded protein: CASSTRQGDNQPQHF.

V is TRBV5-6 and J is TRBJ2-2, with 10 bases that match TRBD2. The CDR3 has 16 residues. Germline-derived CDR1 and CDR2 are SGHDT and YYEEEE. V dropped 2 bases and J dropped 2; count of bases not matched to a gene: 3. CDR3 DNA sequence: TGTGCCAGCAGCTTCGGACTAGCGGATAACACCGGGGAGCTGTTTTTT. Its translation is CASSFGLADNTGELFF.

This chain connects TRBV29-1 to TRBJ2-3; 8 bases map to TRBD2. J was trimmed by 3 bases and V by 7 bases; bases with no gene match: 6. Germline assignment: CDR1 SQVTM and CDR2 ANQGSEA. The CDR3 spans 13 residues. CDR3: CSALKRETDTQYF. CDR3 sequence (DNA): TGCAGCGCGCTTAAGCGGGAGACAGATACGCAGTATTTT.

The J gene is TRBJ1-1, the V gene TRBV6-5; D call uncertain. With 2 bases removed from V and 11 bases from J, the gap between germline ends came to 12 bases. CDR3 length: 12 amino acids. Germline-derived CDR1 and CDR2 are MNHEY and SVGAGI. CDR3 amino acids: CASSYGHRLAFF. In DNA, the CDR3 is TGTGCCAGCAGTTACGGTCACAGATTGGCTTTCTTT.

This sequence joins TRBV19 and TRBJ1-6; no definite D call. The germline V and J ends were trimmed by 1 base and 0 bases, with 10 bases remaining between them. The CDR3 runs to 17 residues. Germline loops: CDR1 LNHDA, CDR2 SQIVND (reference sequence). The CDR3 sequence: CASSIAARSSYNSPLHF. CDR3 sequence (DNA): TGTGCCAGTAGTATAGCGGCGAGGAGCTCCTATAATTCACCCCTCCACTTT.

The chain uses TRBV13 and TRBJ2-5; the D gene is possibly TRBD2 (6 bases). The last part of the DNA fits TRBJ2-7 better; the J call may be wrong. Germline loops: CDR1 PRHDT, CDR2 FYEKMQ (reference sequence). This CDR3 contains 13 residues. In DNA form, the CDR3 reads TGTGCCAGCAGGTTAAGCGGGTCTCACGAGCAGTACTTC. This codes for CASRLSGSHEQYF.

The chain carries TRBV6-6 and TRBJ2-7, with 11 nucleotides matching TRBD2. This CDR3 region has 13 residues. CDR1 is MNHNY and CDR2 is SVGAGI in the germline V gene (reference sequence). V was clipped by 10 bases and J by 4 bases; unmatched bases: 6. The CDR3 DNA reads as TGTGCCACTTTAGCGGGAGGGCCTTACGAGCAGTACTTC. It yields the protein CATLAGGPYEQYF.

The chain employs TRBV30 and TRBJ2-7; TRBD2 is a possible D gene (6 bases). The CDR3 spans 14 residues. Trimming stripped 1 base from V and 2 bases from J, with 12 bases between. Germline values: CDR1 GTSNPN, CDR2 SVGIG (reference sequence). The chain's CDR3 is CAWSDGGGAYEQYF. As DNA, the CDR3 is TGTGCCTGGAGTGACGGTGGCGGGGCCTACGAGCAGTACTTC.

The chain recombines TRBV5-1 with TRBJ2-5; a weak D match, TRBD1 (6 bases). This CDR3 contains 13 residues. V lost 1 base and J 5 bases, leaving 9 bases between the germline ends. In germline, CDR1 is SGHRS, CDR2 YFSETQ. The CDR3 nucleotides read TGCGCCAGCAGCTTGACAGGGATTGAGACCCAGTACTTC. Encoded protein: CASSLTGIETQYF.

The chain has TRBV29-1 and TRBJ2-7; 8 nucleotides line up with TRBD1. V was clipped by 6 bases and J by 5 bases; unmatched bases: 6. CDR1 and CDR2 (germline): SQVTM, ANQGSEA. The CDR3 covers 12 residues. In nucleotides, the CDR3 is TGCAGCGTGACCCTGGACAGGGACGAGCAGTACTTC. It encodes CSVTLDRDEQYF.

The chain links TRBV7-2 to TRBJ2-7; 8 nucleotides agree with TRBD2. This CDR3 is built from 15 residues. CDR1 is SGHTA and CDR2 is FQGNSA in the germline V gene. The trim removed 7 bases at V and 5 bases at J, leaving 13 bases unmatched. Here the CDR3 reads CASKGPGGPPNEQYF. CDR3 DNA sequence: TGTGCCAGCAAAGGACCGGGAGGGCCCCCCAACGAGCAGTACTTC.

The rearrangement uses TRBV7-9 and TRBJ2-5, with 7 bases identical to TRBD1. The length of the CDR3 is 14 residues. Germline V CDR1 and CDR2: SEHNR, FQNEAQ (reference sequence). V lost 5 bases to trimming and J lost 2 bases; unmatched junction nucleotides: 5. The CDR3 coding sequence is TGTGCCAGCAGCGAGCCCAGGGGGCAAGAGACCCAGTACTTC. Its protein product is CASSEPRGQETQYF.